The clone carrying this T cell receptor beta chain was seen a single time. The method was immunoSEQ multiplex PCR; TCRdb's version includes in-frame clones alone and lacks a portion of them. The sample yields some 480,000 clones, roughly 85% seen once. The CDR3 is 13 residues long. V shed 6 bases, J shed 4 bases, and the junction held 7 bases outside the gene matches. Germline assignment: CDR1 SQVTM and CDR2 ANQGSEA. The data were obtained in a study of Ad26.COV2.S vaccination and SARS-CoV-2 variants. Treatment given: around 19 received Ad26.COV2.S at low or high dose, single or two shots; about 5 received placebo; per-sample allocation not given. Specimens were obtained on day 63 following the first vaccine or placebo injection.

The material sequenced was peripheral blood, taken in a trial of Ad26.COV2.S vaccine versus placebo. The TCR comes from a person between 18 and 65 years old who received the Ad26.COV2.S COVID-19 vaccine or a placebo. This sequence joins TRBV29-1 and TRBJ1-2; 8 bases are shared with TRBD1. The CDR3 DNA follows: TGCAGCGTGGTTCCCCAGGGGGCCTATGGCTACACCTTC. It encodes CSVVPQGAYGYTF.